Presented here are 27 T cell receptor beta chains from one specimen sequenced in a study of T cell repertoires in cytomegalovirus infection. Each CDR3 protein is one row after TCRdb ran MiXCR on the reads. The table shows tens of thousands of distinct CDR3 sequences, with around 49% occurring only once. These receptors have no identified antigens. Sample: CD8+ T cells from cultured PBMCs, taken from culture after CMV antigen stimulation. These receptors came from a human donor in good health (CMV status not recorded). Some clones in this sample may be carry-over from other donors' samples.

The chain links TRBV6-5 to TRBJ2-7, with 7 bases that match TRBD1. CDR1 is MNHEY, CDR2 SVGAGI, per germline. The CDR3 extends over 16 amino acids. V shed 0 bases and J 3 bases; nucleotides not matched to a gene: 8. The CDR3 DNA is TGTGCCAGCAGTTACTCTACAGGGGTGGGGTACTACGAGCAGTACTTC. Amino acids: CASSYSTGVGYYEQYF.

This clonotype was observed a handful of times. V is TRBV6-1 and J is TRBJ2-7; D may correspond to TRBD1 or TRBD2 (5 bases each). V gave up 5 bases and J gave up 3 bases, with 14 bases separating them. The germline gives CDR1 MNHNS, CDR2 SASEGT. CDR3 length: 14 residues. The CDR3 sequence is CASSRGTARYEQYF. The CDR3 DNA sequence: TGTGCCAGCAGTCGTGGGACGGCCCGCTACGAGCAGTACTTC.

The CDR3, as DNA: TGCGCCAGCAGCTCTTACAGGGGTCGAAGCACTGAAGCTTTCTTT. Amino acids: CASSSYRGRSTEAFF. The gene calls are TRBV5-1 and TRBJ1-1, with 7 bases identical to TRBD1. The V gene end was trimmed by 3 bases and the J gene end by 4 bases; junction bases not matched to a gene: 9. CDR1 is SGHRS, CDR2 YFSETQ, per germline. This CDR3 is 15 amino acids long.

Here the CDR3 DNA reads TGTGCCAGCAGCCCTCCGGGGGCTGGAAACACCATATATTTT. It is translated as CASSPPGAGNTIYF. The rearrangement uses TRBV7-2 and TRBJ1-3; a possible D gene is TRBD1 (5 bases). Germline values: CDR1 SGHTA, CDR2 FQGNSA. With 5 bases removed from V and 2 bases from J, the gap between germline ends came to 10 bases. The CDR3 loop spans 14 amino acids. The whole variable domain, remainder taken from reference TRBV7-2 and TRBJ1-3, is GAGVSQSPSNKVTEKGKDVELRCDPISGHTALYWYRQSLGQGLEFLIYFQGNSAPDKSGLPSDRFSAERTGGSVSTLTIQRTQQEDSAVYLCASSPPGAGNTIYFGEGSWLTVV.

In this sample, this clonotype turned up a few times. The rearrangement uses TRBV27 and TRBJ2-3; no firm D call. Per the germline V gene, CDR1 is MNHEY and CDR2 is SMNVEV (reference sequence). CDR3 length equals 15 residues. The V end was cut by 7 bases, the J end by 0 bases, with 14 bases between. The CDR3 reads CASTPQRFSTDTQYF. The CDR3 region has the DNA TGTGCCAGCACTCCACAGAGATTTAGCACAGATACGCAGTATTTT.

This sequence joins TRBV7-4 and TRBJ2-1; D unresolved. The germline gives CDR1 SGHVT, CDR2 SQSDAQ. The V and J ends lost 1 base and 6 bases respectively, with 13 bases between them. The CDR3 is 15 amino acids. CDR3 residues: CASSLVLGDSNEQFF. As DNA, the CDR3 is TGTGCCAGCAGCTTAGTTCTTGGGGATTCCAATGAGCAGTTCTTC.

The chain recombines TRBV11-2 with TRBJ2-1; D may match TRBD1 or TRBD2 (5 bases each). The CDR3 consists of 15 residues. V was trimmed by 1 base and J by 8 bases, leaving 15 bases between them. The germline V gene has CDR1 SGHAT and CDR2 FQNNGV. In nucleotides, the CDR3 is TGTGCCAGCAGCTTAGGAGGACGGCGAGGGGATGAGCAGTTCTTC. This gives the protein CASSLGGRRGDEQFF. The full variable domain, rest sourced from reference TRBV11-2 and TRBJ2-1, is EAGVAQSPRYKIIEKRQSVAFWCNPISGHATLYWYQQILGQGPKLLIQFQNNGVVDDSQLPKDRFSAERLKGVDSTLKIQPAKLEDSAVYLCASSLGGRRGDEQFFGPGTRLTVL.

This chain uses TRBV5-4 with TRBJ2-3, with 8 positions matching TRBD2. CDR1 and CDR2 from the germline V gene are SGHNT and YYREEE (reference sequence). The CDR3 sequence is 16 residues long. Trimming at V came to 1 base and at J to 3 bases, leaving 7 bases not matched to a gene. CDR3 bases: TGTGCCAGCAGCTTGAAGCGGGAGATAATTACAGATACGCAGTATTTT. It encodes CASSLKREIITDTQYF.

This clonotype appeared a single time. This chain joins TRBV4-1 and TRBJ1-5, with a weak D call TRBD1 (6 bases). Trimming removed 4 bases at V and 3 bases at J, with 16 bases between. This CDR3 is 16 amino acids long. Germline V gene lookup returns CDR1 MGHRA and CDR2 YSYEKL. Written as DNA, the CDR3 is TGCGCCAGCAGCCTAATGTGGGGGGCGGACAATCAGCCCCAGCATTTT. Amino acids: CASSLMWGADNQPQHF.

This chain joins TRBV7-9 and TRBJ2-1, with TRBD1 matching 7 bases. This CDR3 spans 14 amino acids. V was pared by 5 bases and J by 5 bases, with 6 bases of the junction left unmatched. In germline, CDR1 is SEHNR, CDR2 FQNEAQ (reference sequence). CDR3 in amino acids: CASSRTGADNEQFF. For the CDR3, the DNA is TGTGCCAGCAGCCGTACAGGGGCGGACAATGAGCAGTTCTTC. Drawing the rest from reference TRBV7-9 and TRBJ2-1, the complete variable domain is DTGVSQNPRHKITKRGQNVTFRCDPISEHNRLYWYRQTLGQGPEFLTYFQNEAQLEKSRLLSDRFSAERPKGSFSTLEIQRTEQGDSAMYLCASSRTGADNEQFFGPGTRLTVL.

This clonotype has more than one count but fewer than ten. The chain uses TRBV7-2 and TRBJ2-1; D is unclear. This CDR3 is 13 amino acids long. Germline CDR1 and CDR2: SGHTA and FQGNSA. The V gene lost 1 base and the J gene lost 7 bases, with 8 bases spanning the gap. CDR3 sequence reads: CASSLEFDNEQFF. The CDR3 nucleotides are TGTGCCAGCAGCTTAGAGTTTGATAATGAGCAGTTCTTC.

This clonotype was observed many times. The chain couples TRBV7-2 to TRBJ2-7, with 8 positions matching TRBD1. With 3 bases clipped from V and 3 bases from J, the junction kept 10 bases outside the gene matches. Per the germline V gene, CDR1 is SGHTA and CDR2 is FQGNSA. The CDR3 contains 16 residues. This CDR3 is CASSFSRPGTGYEQYF. DNA for the CDR3: TGTGCCAGCAGCTTCTCCCGCCCCGGGACAGGCTACGAGCAGTACTTC.

The chain uses TRBV27 and TRBJ2-1, with D unresolved. This CDR3 comprises 11 residues. Trimming removed 8 bases from V and 5 bases from J, with 7 bases in between. The V gene's germline CDR1 is MNHEY and CDR2 SMNVEV (reference sequence). As DNA, the CDR3 is TGTGCCAGCTATTTTGACAATGAGCAGTTCTTC. Its translation: CASYFDNEQFF.

This chain links TRBV28 with TRBJ2-5; tentative D call: TRBD2 (6 bases). The CDR3 contains 15 residues. Deletions cut 1 base from V and 2 bases from J, with 11 bases between. CDR1 MDHEN and CDR2 SYDVKM come from the germline V gene. The CDR3 sequence: CASSLLADKQETQYF. In DNA form, the CDR3 reads TGTGCCAGCAGTTTATTAGCGGACAAACAAGAGACCCAGTACTTC.

This clonotype was detected a few times. This rearrangement joins TRBV7-2 to TRBJ1-2; 10 nucleotides agree with TRBD1. The V and J ends lost 11 bases and 8 bases, in that order; junction bases with no gene match: 14. This CDR3 has 14 residues. The germline V gene encodes CDR1 SGHTA and CDR2 FQGNSA. The CDR3 nucleotides read TGTGCCGGAGAACCATTGGACAGGGGGAAGGGCTACACCTTC. This codes for CAGEPLDRGKGYTF.

The chain uses TRBV27 and TRBJ2-2; D is ambiguous. The V end lost 8 bases, the J end lost 8 bases, and 15 bases lay between the germline ends. Germline V CDR1 and CDR2: MNHEY, SMNVEV (reference sequence). The CDR3 contains 13 residues. The CDR3 nucleotides read TGTGCCAGCTCAAGCCTCTGGGATGGGGAGCTGTTTTTT. Protein: CASSSLWDGELFF.

This clonotype was seen repeatedly, ten times or more. The chain recombines TRBV27 with TRBJ1-1; weak D call: TRBD1 (5 bases). Germline CDR1 MNHEY, CDR2 SMNVEV (reference sequence). Trimming removed 5 bases at V and 1 base at J, with 14 bases between. This CDR3 comprises 15 residues. The CDR3 sequence is CASSPAVRGNTEAFF. CDR3 DNA sequence: TGTGCCAGCAGTCCAGCCGTGAGGGGGAACACTGAAGCTTTCTTT.

V usage is TRBV19 and J usage is TRBJ2-3, with TRBD2 matching over 12 bases. The CDR3 is made up of 16 amino acids. Trimming cost V 5 bases and J 3 bases; bases outside gene matches: 6. Germline V gene sequence: CDR1 LNHDA, CDR2 SQIVND (reference sequence). The CDR3 bases are TGTGCCAGTAGTTCAAGACTAGCGGGAGTTACAGATACGCAGTATTTT. This translates into CASSSRLAGVTDTQYF.

V is TRBV28 and J is TRBJ2-5; 14 bases agree with TRBD2. The CDR3 covers 16 residues. The J segment lost 5 bases and the V segment lost 5 bases, leaving 7 bases of the junction unmatched. The germline V gene has CDR1 MDHEN and CDR2 SYDVKM. This CDR3 is CASSTGLAGVHETQYF. CDR3 coding DNA: TGTGCCAGCAGTACGGGACTAGCGGGAGTCCATGAGACCCAGTACTTC.

A few counts support this clonotype. J is TRBJ1-2 and V is TRBV27, with D hard to call. This CDR3 is 16 amino acids long. Trimming shortened V by 0 bases and J by 2 bases, and 13 bases separated the two germline ends. CDR1 is MNHEY and CDR2 is SMNVEV in the germline V gene (reference sequence). This CDR3 reads CASSLSLDSLNYGYTF. The CDR3 DNA is TGTGCCAGCAGTTTATCATTGGATAGCTTAAACTATGGCTACACCTTC.

As for this clonotype: The junction departs from germline at one end; a sequencing error may be responsible. The chain has TRBV7-7 and TRBJ2-7, with D unresolved. The CDR3 extends over 15 amino acids. The germline gives CDR1 SSHAT, CDR2 FNYEAQ (reference sequence). CDR3 in amino acids: CASSLAVGSSYEQYF. DNA for the CDR3: TGTGCTAGCAGCTTAGCTGTCGGGTCCTCCTACGAGCAGTACTTC.

This clonotype was seen a handful of times. This chain uses TRBV7-9 with TRBJ2-7; TRBD1 agrees at 11 bases. The V gene's germline CDR1 is SEHNR and CDR2 FQNEAQ (reference sequence). Unmatched junction bases numbered 6, after V lost 4 bases and J lost 1 base. The CDR3 has 16 residues. As DNA, the CDR3 is TGTGCCAGCAGCTCTTACCGGGACAGGGGGTCCTACGAGCAGTACTTC. Protein sequence: CASSSYRDRGSYEQYF.

The chain combines TRBV5-4 with TRBJ2-7; 8 bases match TRBD2. CDR1 is SGHNT and CDR2 is YYREEE in the germline V gene (reference sequence). V trimming: 3 bases; J trimming: 3 bases; junction bases outside the gene matches: 14. This CDR3 is 17 amino acids long. The CDR3 spells CASSWAPGLGGLYEQYF. CDR3 sequence (DNA): TGTGCCAGCAGCTGGGCTCCGGGACTAGGGGGACTCTACGAGCAGTACTTC.

In its sample, this clonotype was seen once. The genes are TRBV12-3 or TRBV12-4 and TRBJ1-1, with D possibly being TRBD1 (6 bases). Trimming shortened V by 6 bases and J by 8 bases, and 22 bases separated the two germline ends. This CDR3 spans 15 amino acids. CDR3 DNA: TGTGCCAGCAGGGGGACGGGGGGGCAAATCTGGGAAGCTTTCTTT. It translates to CASRGTGGQIWEAFF.

This clonotype was recorded a few times. The genes are TRBV4-2 and TRBJ2-2; D may correspond to TRBD1 or TRBD2 (5 bases each). This CDR3 spans 14 amino acids. V shed 3 bases and J shed 6 bases, with 11 bases lying between them. Per germline, CDR1 LGHNA and CDR2 YNFKEQ. The CDR3 nucleotides read TGTGCCAGCAGCCATTTGAGGGGTGCCGGGGAGCTGTTTTTT. Encoded protein: CASSHLRGAGELFF.

The chain recombines TRBV6-5 with TRBJ2-1, with 11 bases fitting TRBD2. Germline CDR1 is MNHEY and CDR2 is SVGAGI. This CDR3 spans 17 amino acids. The V and J ends lost 5 bases and 1 base, in that order; junction bases with no gene match: 7. The chain's CDR3 is CASSPASGGRSYNEQFF. CDR3 in DNA: TGTGCCAGCAGTCCGGCTAGCGGGGGGCGATCCTACAATGAGCAGTTCTTC.

About this clonotype: Being one base from a much bigger clone, this may be a read error. V and J are TRBV7-2 and TRBJ2-7; possibly TRBD1 for D (5 bases). V was trimmed by 8 bases and J by 1 base, leaving 15 bases between them. The CDR3 has 14 amino acids. CDR1 and CDR2 (germline): SGHTA, FQGNSA. This chain's CDR3 is CASGSDRGSYEQYF. In nucleotides, the CDR3 is TGTGCCAGCGGCTCCGATAGGGGTTCCTACGAGCAGTACTTC.